Below, 30 T cell receptor beta chains from the same sample are listed, as sequenced in a study of cytomegalovirus exposure and HLA in healthy donors. The PCR made use of 60 Vbeta and 13 Jbeta primers. Sequenced by immunoSEQ multiplex PCR; TCRdb stores in-frame clones only, minus some. The top ten clones hold roughly 0.45% of a sample with 200,000 to 250,000 clones, about three quarters of them seen once. Sequences were obtained from PBMCs. These receptors were collected from a boy aged 10-17 years in good health and CMV-seronegative.

This chain links TRBV5-8 with TRBJ1-2; 7 bases align to TRBD1. V trimming: 3 bases; J trimming: 9 bases; junction bases outside the gene matches: 17. This CDR3 has 16 residues. CDR1 is SGHTS and CDR2 is YDEGEE in the germline V gene. CDR3 in DNA: TGTGCCAGCAGCTCGTTCTTAGAGAGACAGGGTTTAAGCTACACCTTC. Encoded protein: CASSSFLERQGLSYTF.

This clone was seen just once. The chain couples TRBV27 to TRBJ2-7, with D perhaps matching TRBD2 (6 bases). Trimming shortened V by 2 bases and J by 6 bases, and 14 bases separated the two germline ends. The CDR3 consists of 14 residues. Germline V CDR1 and CDR2: MNHEY, SMNVEV (reference sequence). CDR3 amino acids: CASSLISEGAEQYF. Written as DNA, the CDR3 is TGTGCCAGCAGTTTAATCTCGGAGGGCGCCGAGCAGTACTTC.

The chain couples TRBV5-1 to TRBJ1-6; 11 nucleotides align to TRBD1. The CDR3 is 15 residues long. Germline assignment: CDR1 SGHRS and CDR2 YFSETQ. Trimming removed 3 bases from V and 7 bases from J; junction bases left unmatched: 3. The CDR3 spells CASSWGQGGNSPLHF. CDR3 coding DNA: TGCGCCAGCAGCTGGGGACAGGGGGGCAATTCACCCCTCCACTTT.

The rearrangement links TRBV5-1 to TRBJ2-1; 8 nucleotides match TRBD2. The junction had 7 bases not matched to a gene; V was cut back by 4 bases and J by 1 base. Germline V lookup: CDR1 SGHRS, CDR2 YFSETQ. The CDR3 loop spans 16 amino acids. CDR3 sequence (DNA): TGCGCCAGCAGCGAGATTAGCGGGGTTTCCTACAATGAGCAGTTCTTC. This codes for CASSEISGVSYNEQFF.

The CDR3 sequence is CASSTHRQGGLAETQYF. For the CDR3, the DNA is TGTGCCAGCAGCACCCATCGACAGGGGGGATTGGCTGAGACCCAGTACTTC. The chain employs TRBV2 and TRBJ2-5, with TRBD1 identical over 9 bases. Losses at the gene ends were 6 bases for V and 5 bases for J; bases not matched to a gene: 16. CDR3 size: 17 residues. Germline V gene lookup returns CDR1 SNHLY and CDR2 FYNNEI.

J is TRBJ1-4 and V is TRBV27; TRBD1 matches 10 bases. Looked up from germline, CDR1 is MNHEY and CDR2 is SMNVEV (reference sequence). The CDR3 is 15 residues long. Losses at the gene ends were 6 bases for V and 7 bases for J; bases not matched to a gene: 8. The CDR3 bases are TGTGCCAGCAGCCATTTTGGGACAGGGGCTGAAAAACTGTTTTTT. Translating gives CASSHFGTGAEKLFF.

This chain links TRBV11-2 with TRBJ2-7, with 12 nucleotides matching TRBD2. The CDR3 totals 15 residues. CDR1 and CDR2 from the germline V gene are SGHAT and FQNNGV. The J segment lost 6 bases and the V segment lost 1 base, leaving 4 bases of the junction unmatched. CDR3 sequence reads: CASSLGPLAGGEQYF. CDR3 sequence (DNA): TGTGCCAGCAGCTTAGGGCCACTAGCGGGAGGCGAGCAGTACTTC.

This clone has only one observation. This chain links TRBV4-1 with TRBJ2-1; TRBD2 matches at 10 bases. This CDR3 spans 14 amino acids. CDR1 and CDR2 (germline): MGHRA, YSYEKL. J lost 9 bases, V lost 7 bases, and 9 bases had no gene match. The CDR3 spells CASKGLAFIGEQFF. CDR3 bases: TGCGCCAGCAAGGGACTAGCGTTTATTGGTGAGCAGTTCTTC.

The chain couples TRBV11-2 to TRBJ1-4; D uncertain. The CDR3 runs 15 residues. In germline, CDR1 is SGHAT, CDR2 FQNNGV. V lost 2 bases and J 7 bases, leaving 14 bases between the germline ends. Here the CDR3 reads CASSLSVEEGEKLFF. As DNA, the CDR3 is TGTGCCAGCAGCTTAAGCGTTGAGGAGGGTGAAAAACTGTTTTTT.

The chain has TRBV11-2 and TRBJ1-1, with TRBD1 identical over 7 bases. The germline V gene encodes CDR1 SGHAT and CDR2 FQNNGV. The CDR3 loop spans 16 amino acids. V trimming: 5 bases; J trimming: 5 bases; junction bases outside the gene matches: 14. The chain's CDR3 is CASSRHQKQGRTEAFF. The CDR3 DNA reads TGTGCCAGCAGCCGTCATCAAAAACAGGGGAGGACTGAAGCTTTCTTT. Filled out from reference TRBV11-2 and TRBJ1-1, the complete variable domain reads EAGVAQSPRYKIIEKRQSVAFWCNPISGHATLYWYQQILGQGPKLLIQFQNNGVVDDSQLPKDRFSAERLKGVDSTLKIQPAKLEDSAVYLCASSRHQKQGRTEAFFGQGTRLTVV.

The rearrangement links TRBV12-5 to TRBJ1-1, with TRBD1 matching 7 bases. Germline V CDR1 and CDR2: LGHNT, FRNRAP. This CDR3 is built from 14 residues. V was pared by 1 base and J by 6 bases, with 5 bases of the junction left unmatched. The CDR3 DNA reads TGTGCTAGTGGTTTGGAGGGGGCCCACTCTGAAGCTTTCTTT. This encodes CASGLEGAHSEAFF.

The chain recombines TRBV11-3 with TRBJ1-6; TRBD1 is a possible D gene (6 bases). The CDR3 length is 16 residues. Trimming shortened V by 6 bases and J by 5 bases, and 17 bases separated the two germline ends. Germline lookup yields CDR1 SGHNT and CDR2 YENEEA. The CDR3 protein is CASRRSGTRNNSPLHF. The DNA of the CDR3 is TGTGCCAGCAGAAGATCCGGGACAAGAAATAATTCACCCCTCCACTTT.

This sequence joins TRBV7-6 and TRBJ2-3; possibly TRBD2 for D (5 bases). The CDR3 spans 15 residues. Germline CDR1 SGHVS, CDR2 FNYEAQ. The germline V and J ends were trimmed by 3 bases and 0 bases, with 10 bases remaining between them. The DNA of the CDR3 is TGTGCCAGCAGCTTTAGGAGCGGCAGCACAGATACGCAGTATTTT. This gives the protein CASSFRSGSTDTQYF.

The rearrangement joins TRBV18 to TRBJ2-2; 8 bases align to TRBD2. The V segment lost 8 bases and the J segment 4 bases; nucleotides outside the gene matches: 12. Per the germline V gene, CDR1 is KGHSH and CDR2 is LQKENI. This CDR3 has 16 amino acids. The CDR3 here is CASAQTGTRGTGELFF. In DNA, the CDR3 is TGTGCCAGCGCACAAACCGGGACTAGGGGCACCGGGGAGCTGTTTTTT.

This rearrangement joins TRBV6-1 to TRBJ1-5; no firm D call. The CDR3 sequence is 14 residues long. V dropped 6 bases and J dropped 0 bases, with 9 bases sitting between them. Per the germline V gene, CDR1 is MNHNS and CDR2 is SASEGT. CDR3 nucleotide sequence: TGTGCCAGCAGGCGGCAGACTAGCAATCAGCCCCAGCATTTT. Translating gives CASRRQTSNQPQHF.

The chain couples TRBV4-2 to TRBJ2-7; 7 nucleotides line up with TRBD2. The ends lost 1 base at V and 0 bases at J; junction bases unmatched: 6. This CDR3 has 16 residues. Germline V gene sequence: CDR1 LGHNA, CDR2 YNFKEQ. CDR3 nucleotide sequence: TGTGCCAGCAGCCAAGTCGCAGCGGGGAGCTCCTACGAGCAGTACTTC. Encoded protein: CASSQVAAGSSYEQYF.

This sequence joins TRBV18 and TRBJ1-5; tentative D call: TRBD1 (5 bases). This CDR3 has 15 residues. CDR1 and CDR2 from the germline V gene are KGHSH and LQKENI. DNA of the CDR3: TGTGCTACCGCAGCCGGCGGACATAGCAATCAGCCCCAGCATTTT. Protein: CATAAGGHSNQPQHF.

This clone has more than one count but fewer than ten. The J gene is TRBJ2-4, the V gene TRBV4-1; 10 nucleotides align to TRBD2. Germline values: CDR1 MGHRA, CDR2 YSYEKL. Trimming cost V 4 bases and J 3 bases; bases outside gene matches: 12. This CDR3 comprises 18 residues. CDR3 DNA sequence: TGCGCCAGCAGCCCCGGCTCTCCGAGCGGGAGGGACAAAAACATTCAGTACTTC. It is translated as CASSPGSPSGRDKNIQYF.

The V and J genes are TRBV5-4 and TRBJ1-6, with D unclear. Germline lookup yields CDR1 SGHNT and CDR2 YYREEE (reference sequence). CDR3 length: 15 residues. The V end was cut by 0 bases, the J end by 7 bases, with 11 bases between. CDR3 sequence reads: CASSLAGIENSPLHF. The CDR3, as DNA: TGTGCCAGCAGCTTGGCCGGGATCGAGAATTCACCCCTCCACTTT.

The CDR3 DNA is TGCGCCAGCAGTGTTCGCCCCACGGGGACCCAGCATTTT. This sequence encodes CASSVRPTGTQHF. The gene calls are TRBV10-1 and TRBJ1-5, with D uncertain. Per germline, CDR1 WNHNN and CDR2 SYGVQD (reference sequence). This CDR3 has 13 residues. The V end lost 4 bases, the J end lost 11 bases, and 15 bases lay between the germline ends.

This chain links TRBV19 with TRBJ1-3; a possible D gene is TRBD1 (5 bases). The CDR3 is 17 amino acids. Germline-derived CDR1 and CDR2 are LNHDA and SQIVND (reference sequence). Trimming removed 7 bases from V and 0 bases from J, with 19 bases in between. The CDR3 DNA reads TGTGCCAGTATGCGACTGGCCGACAGTCTCTCTGGAAACACCATATATTTT. Translation: CASMRLADSLSGNTIYF.

This clone was recorded a few times. The chain uses TRBV27 and TRBJ1-6; D ambiguous. Germline V gene sequence: CDR1 MNHEY, CDR2 SMNVEV (reference sequence). The CDR3 is made up of 17 amino acids. The ends were cut back, 7 bases at V and 1 base at J, with 17 bases in the middle. The CDR3 region has the DNA TGTGCCAGCACCCCTCAGCCAGGCAAATCCTATAATTCACCCCTCCACTTT. It encodes CASTPQPGKSYNSPLHF.

The genes are TRBV5-1 and TRBJ2-7, with a possible D match to TRBD2 (5 bases). CDR3 size: 16 residues. Between the trimmed V and J ends, which lost 6 bases and 6 bases, there was a span of 25 bases. Germline V gene sequence: CDR1 SGHRS, CDR2 YFSETQ. CDR3 sequence reads: CASTPSLASRPGEQYF. The CDR3 coding sequence is TGCGCCAGCACCCCTTCCCTGGCTAGCAGGCCCGGCGAGCAGTACTTC. Variable domain in full (rest from reference TRBV5-1 and TRBJ2-7): KAGVTQTPRYLIKTRGQQVTLSCSPISGHRSVSWYQQTPGQGLQFLFEYFSETQRNKGNFPGRFSGRQFSNSRSEMNVSTLELGDSALYLCASTPSLASRPGEQYFGPGTRLTVT.

Points on this clone: Other nucleotide sequences in the sample specify the same CDR3. The chain joins TRBV5-1 to TRBJ1-1, with 7 bases aligning to TRBD1. This CDR3 contains 14 residues. The junction had 4 bases not matched to a gene; V was cut back by 4 bases and J by 1 base. CDR1 is SGHRS, CDR2 YFSETQ, per germline. DNA of the CDR3: TGCGCCAGCAGCCTTGACAGGGCGAACACTGAAGCTTTCTTT. This gives the protein CASSLDRANTEAFF.

The genes are TRBV5-1 and TRBJ1-2, with TRBD1 matching 7 bases. V trimming: 4 bases; J trimming: 8 bases; junction bases outside the gene matches: 14. The CDR3 has 15 residues. Germline V CDR1 and CDR2: SGHRS, YFSETQ. The CDR3 is CASSTAPTGSGGYTF. The CDR3, as DNA: TGCGCCAGCAGCACCGCCCCGACAGGGTCGGGGGGCTACACCTTC.

The chain employs TRBV5-5 and TRBJ1-1, with no clear D. Trimming removed 2 bases from V and 5 bases from J, with 7 bases in between. Germline V gene sequence: CDR1 SGHKS, CDR2 YYEKEE (reference sequence). The CDR3 sequence is 12 residues long. The CDR3 reads CASSFPGTEAFF. DNA of the CDR3: TGTGCCAGCAGCTTCCCCGGGACTGAAGCTTTCTTT.

The genes are TRBV11-3 and TRBJ2-1; 13 positions agree with TRBD2. The CDR3 is 20 amino acids. The ends lost 4 bases at V and 4 bases at J; junction bases unmatched: 16. From germline, CDR1 is SGHNT and CDR2 YENEEA. CDR3 sequence: CASSSRLAGGTSILYNEQFF. Here the CDR3 DNA reads TGTGCCAGCAGCTCCAGACTAGCGGGGGGCACTTCTATCCTTTACAATGAGCAGTTCTTC.

The chain has TRBV11-3 and TRBJ1-4, with a weak D call TRBD1 (5 bases). The V end was cut by 5 bases, the J end by 8 bases, with 18 bases between. The germline V gene has CDR1 SGHNT and CDR2 YENEEA. The CDR3 spans 15 residues. Here the CDR3 DNA reads TGTGCCAGCAGCCCCCAGACAGTGAGGAGCGAAAAACTGTTTTTT. This sequence encodes CASSPQTVRSEKLFF.

The J gene is TRBJ2-2, the V gene TRBV11-2; possible D gene TRBD2, 6 bases. V lost 2 bases, J lost 0 bases, and 13 bases lay in between. The CDR3 has 17 amino acids. CDR1 and CDR2 from the germline V gene are SGHAT and FQNNGV. The chain's CDR3 is CASSLIWGGTNTGELFF. The CDR3 DNA reads TGTGCCAGCAGCTTAATATGGGGCGGGACGAACACCGGGGAGCTGTTTTTT.

The chain employs TRBV25-1 and TRBJ2-6; tentatively, D is TRBD1 (5 bases). Trimming stripped 7 bases from V and 0 bases from J, with 16 bases between. The CDR3 is made up of 17 amino acids. CDR1 and CDR2 (germline): MGHDK, SYGVNS. CDR3 nucleotide sequence: TGTGCCAGCATTCGACAGCCCCCGAGCTCTGGGGCCAACGTCCTGACTTTC. Amino acid sequence: CASIRQPPSSGANVLTF.